This TCR beta chain comes out of a study of CD8 T cells in Susac syndrome. About the study: Blood was drawn from Susac syndrome patients while they were therapy-naive, on corticosteroids, or on intravenous immunoglobulin alone. Notes on the study in general: Total CD8+ repertoires held 15 to 20 Susac-specific public clones, while CD8+ TEMRA repertoires held roughly five.

The authors sequenced TCR beta from blood CD8+ and CD4+ T cells. On this clonotype: Its antigen is as yet unknown.

RNA was extracted with the RNeasy kit, and a quantity of about 0.45 to 1 ug was reverse transcribed using random hexamers. Across 54 Vbeta and 13 Jbeta, immunoSEQ multiplex PCR amplified TCR beta CDR3. TCRdb fed the immunoSEQ multiplex PCR reads into MiXCR, producing one record per CDR3 protein. The sample records 100,000 or so distinct CDR3 sequences, 95% being singletons. Trimming removed 3 bases at V and 4 bases at J, with 16 bases between. Germline CDR1 SGDLS, CDR2 YYNGEE. The CDR3 is 15 amino acids. This TCR came from a human donor with Susac syndrome. The sequencing input was CD8+ T cells from PBMCs. The chain combines TRBV9 with TRBJ1-1; D possibly corresponds to TRBD1 (5 bases). CDR3 DNA: TGTGCCAGCAGCGGGGGGGGAGGCGAGGTCACTGAAGCTTTCTTT. Translation: CASSGGGGEVTEAFF.